The present T cell receptor beta chain was sequenced within a study of graft-versus-host responses after intestinal transplantation. Study results and limitations: GvH clones were found in recipient marrow; some appeared first in ileum or blood. Early post-transplant HvG declines showed an association with peak circulating GvH clone levels.

Assay: immunoSEQ multiplex PCR; the TCRdb copy retains only in-frame clones and omits some. The table includes 45,000 to 60,000 clones, 92% detected once. Germline loops: CDR1 SGHRS, CDR2 YFSETQ. Trimming cost V 2 bases and J 6 bases; bases outside gene matches: 5. The CDR3 loop spans 14 amino acids. This clone appeared a few times. Its antigen is still unknown. Sequencing used unstimulated CD4+ T cells sorted from spleen or lymph node cells, obtained before transplant. The chain uses TRBV5-1 and TRBJ2-1; 7 bases line up with TRBD2. This sequence was found in a human donor who was the organ donor for an intestinal transplant. For the CDR3, the DNA is TGCGCCAGCAGCTTCTCTAGCGGTTCCAATGAGCAGTTCTTC. Translated: CASSFSSGSNEQFF.